Given below is one T cell receptor (beta chain) in context. The sample comes from a study of blood T cell repertoires in COVID-19. Overall study context: PBMCs, B-cell-depleted T cells, or T cells were the source of the cDNA or gDNA that made up the material.

The CDR3 loop spans 14 amino acids. V was pared by 5 bases and J by 5 bases, with 15 bases between. Germline CDR1 MDHEN, CDR2 SYDVKM. Original processing methods: Counts of nucleated cells, estimated from reference gene primer amplification, were obtained. Here immunoSEQ multiplex PCR was the method, and the copy in TCRdb shows in-frame clones only, minus some. Clonal size and the V and J genes are those of that table, whereas D and trimming came from the DNA. The profile shows 52,000 or so clones, 84% of them singletons. The TCR was taken from a man aged 50 to 60 with acute or convalescent COVID-19. The chain is built from TRBV28 and TRBJ1-2, with D uncertain. Material: peripheral blood. Written as DNA, the CDR3 is TGTGCCAGCAGTCTCCCCATGGGGAGATATGGCTACACCTTC. Translated: CASSLPMGRYGYTF.